This T cell receptor beta chain was observed in a study of blood T cells in healthy people across ages. Looking at the study overall: Template switching recovered approximately one barcoded beta molecule for every two T cells.

Combining a sample-barcoded 5' primer with a J-beta primer mix, a second PCR ran for roughly 7 to 12 cycles. Each CDR3 protein gets one entry after TCRdb re-called the 5' RACE reads with MiXCR. The table has over 950,000 distinct CDR3 sequences, more than 30% seen once. Findings and limits, study-wide: More naive CD4+ cells and higher diversity marked long-lived donors relative to aged donors.

This clonotype was recorded a few times. The antigen remains unidentified. V was cut by 1 base and J by 7 bases, with 11 bases left in between. The CDR3 has 14 amino acids. The V gene's germline CDR1 is SGHTA and CDR2 FQGNSA. Per individual sample, total RNA of at least 6 micrograms was extracted. The source of this sequence is a man between 18 and 35 years old in good health. The chain combines TRBV7-2 with TRBJ2-1, with D perhaps matching TRBD1 (5 bases). Specimen: blood. The CDR3 bases are TGTGCCAGCAGCTTAGAGCAGGGTTGGAATGAGCAGTTCTTC. Its protein is CASSLEQGWNEQFF.